This T cell receptor (beta chain) was identified during a study of blood T cell repertoires in COVID-19 (dated by TCRdb to 2020 to 2021). Looking at the study overall: The collaborator samples originated in the United States, Italy and Spain and spanned the acute and convalescent phases of COVID-19. The repertoires were released in a freely available public database intended as a resource for research on the immune response to SARS-CoV-2. Samples came from the ongoing ImmuneRACE study (first 160 participants) plus 1,254 subjects from 6 global collaborators. The dataset comprised deeply sampled blood TCRbeta repertoires from subjects exposed to, actively infected with, or recovered from COVID-19. Where available, HLA class I and class II types were obtained from metadata supplied by the sample provider rather than from assay-based typing. The sample metadata nearly always contained a de-identified subject ID, COVID-19 status, age in years and sex. The prospective study material was composed of cDNA or gDNA derived from T cells, B-cell-depleted T cells, or PBMCs. Study-wide conclusions, independent of this receptor: How much clinical and demographic metadata was included differed by source and by participant, and the metadata was provided uncurated.

The immunoSEQ Assay, a bias-controlled multiplex PCR, was used to amplify TCRbeta CDR3 regions from genomic DNA. The paper's processing steps were these. Within the assay, amplification of reference gene primers was used to estimate how many nucleated cells each sample contained. Sequence reads were collapsed and filtered to measure the absolute abundance of every unique TCRbeta CDR3 rearrangement. Productive Simpson clonality was computed per sample as the square root of Simpson's diversity index over productive rearrangements. TCRdb obtained this table from immuneACCESS and retained in-frame rearrangements with V and J assigned. These tables miss some clones; where compared with another copy, unresolved V genes account for less than half of the shortfall, and the remainder is unexplained. The V and J calls and clone size were taken over from that table, and D and trimming were inferred from the DNA. Counted in this sample were more than 300,000 clones; more than 80% of them appeared once. The ten biggest clones cover under 6.5% of the sample.

On this clone itself: Its cognate antigen has yet to be identified. No base quality values were provided; no much bigger clone lies one nucleotide off.

Samples from volunteer blood donors who had recovered from COVID-19 were contributed by a second Seattle source. Whole blood was collected in K2EDTA tubes by collaborating institutions according to the institutions' own protocols. For TCRbeta analysis, collaborators shipped samples in one of three forms: frozen whole blood, isolated PBMCs, or DNA extracted from either of those sample types. This receptor was taken from a man younger than 30 who had recovered from COVID-19. Input material: peripheral blood.

CDR3 sequence: CASRPPREGAHGYTF. The DNA sequence is as follows: TGTGCCAGCAGACCGCCCCGGGAGGGGGCGCATGGCTACACCTTC. This receptor chain uses TRBV6-6 and TRBJ1-2; TRBD1 matches 7 bases in the middle. At the junction V is shortened by 6 bases and J by 6 bases; bases outside the gene matches: 13. The CDR3 has 15 amino acids, counting the end cysteine and phenylalanine. Only the CDR3 portion is preserved as DNA: 45 bases, with reading frame beginning at the first base. Looking up the germline V gene (reference sequence) yields CDR1 MNHNY and CDR2 SVGAGI.